There are many counts of the clone carrying this T cell receptor beta chain. Its antigen is not identified. The template used for profiling TCR beta VDJ and CDR3 was genomic DNA. In TCRdb, the reads were re-called with MiXCR into one record per CDR3 protein. The sample lists under 200,000 distinct CDR3 sequences, 35% to 55% occurring once. This CDR3 contains 20 residues. Germline V gene lookup returns CDR1 SGHRS and CDR2 YFSETQ. V shed 4 bases and J 0 bases; nucleotides not matched to a gene: 15. The sample originates from a study of CD8+CD57+ T cells in acquired aplastic anemia. Study as a whole: Sorted CD4+ and CD8+ cells gave a mean 3.2 ug DNA, range roughly 0.2 to 27.4 ug. The study obtained 11 million or so reads on average for CD4+ cells from healthy donors. Study findings and constraints: Sharing between patients and controls was observed for twenty-nine CD8+ CDR3 sequences.

The source of this sequence is a human donor in good health. Sequencing was performed on sorted CD4+, CD8+, or CD8+CD57+ T cells (not recorded which) from PBMCs. The chain employs TRBV5-1 and TRBJ2-6, with TRBD2 matching 8 bases. CDR3 in DNA: TGCGCCAGCAGCCACCCTGAGCTAGCGGGTTCGTCCTCTGGGGCCAACGTCCTGACTTTC. The encoded protein is CASSHPELAGSSSGANVLTF.